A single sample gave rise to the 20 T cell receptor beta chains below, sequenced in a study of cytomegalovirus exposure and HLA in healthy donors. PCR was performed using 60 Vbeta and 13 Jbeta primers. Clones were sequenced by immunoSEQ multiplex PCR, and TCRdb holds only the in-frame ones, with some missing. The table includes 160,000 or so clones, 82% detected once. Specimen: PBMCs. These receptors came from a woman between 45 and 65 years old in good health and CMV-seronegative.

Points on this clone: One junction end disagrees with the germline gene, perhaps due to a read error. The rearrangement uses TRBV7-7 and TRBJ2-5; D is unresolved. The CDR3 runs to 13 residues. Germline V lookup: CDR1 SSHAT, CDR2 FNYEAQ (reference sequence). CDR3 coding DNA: TGTGCTAGCAGCTTAATCCCCGCGGAGACCCAGTACTTC. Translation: CASSLIPAETQYF.

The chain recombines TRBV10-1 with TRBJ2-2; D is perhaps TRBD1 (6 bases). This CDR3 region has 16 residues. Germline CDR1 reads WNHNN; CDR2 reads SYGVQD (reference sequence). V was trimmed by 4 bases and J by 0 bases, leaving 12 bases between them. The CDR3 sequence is CASSADSLPNTGELFF. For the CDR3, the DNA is TGCGCCAGCAGTGCGGACAGCTTACCGAACACCGGGGAGCTGTTTTTT.

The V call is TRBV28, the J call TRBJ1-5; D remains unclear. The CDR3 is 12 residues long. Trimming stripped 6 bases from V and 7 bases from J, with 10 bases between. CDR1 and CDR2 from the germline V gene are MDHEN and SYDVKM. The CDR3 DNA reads TGTGCCAGCAGCATAAGTGGCCAGCCCCAGCATTTT. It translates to CASSISGQPQHF.

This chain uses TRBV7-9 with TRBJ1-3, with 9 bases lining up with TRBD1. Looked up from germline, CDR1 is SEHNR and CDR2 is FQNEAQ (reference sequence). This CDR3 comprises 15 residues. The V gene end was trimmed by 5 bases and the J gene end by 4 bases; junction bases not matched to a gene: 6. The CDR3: CASSQWDRAGNTIYF. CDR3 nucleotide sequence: TGTGCCAGCAGCCAGTGGGACAGGGCAGGAAACACCATATATTTT.

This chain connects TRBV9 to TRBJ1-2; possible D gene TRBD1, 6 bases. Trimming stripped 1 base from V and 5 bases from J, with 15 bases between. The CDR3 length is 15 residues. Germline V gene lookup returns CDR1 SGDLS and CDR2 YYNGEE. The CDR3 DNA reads TGTGCCAGCAGCGTATCTTTGGCAGGGGAGTATGGCTACACCTTC. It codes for CASSVSLAGEYGYTF.

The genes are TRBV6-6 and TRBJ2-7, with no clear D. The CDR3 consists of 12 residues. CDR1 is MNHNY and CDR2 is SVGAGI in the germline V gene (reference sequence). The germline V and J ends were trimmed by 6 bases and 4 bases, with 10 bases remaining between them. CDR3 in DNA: TGTGCCAGCAGCCGCCTCGGTTACGAGCAGTACTTC. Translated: CASSRLGYEQYF.

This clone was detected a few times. CDR3 DNA: TGTGCCAGCTCGGGTGGCAACCGGGGAAATGGCTACACCTTC. Translation: CASSGGNRGNGYTF. The V call is TRBV6-5, the J call TRBJ1-2; D unresolved. CDR3 length: 14 amino acids. Per the germline V gene, CDR1 is MNHEY and CDR2 is SVGAGI. V was cut by 8 bases and J by 6 bases, with 19 bases left in between.

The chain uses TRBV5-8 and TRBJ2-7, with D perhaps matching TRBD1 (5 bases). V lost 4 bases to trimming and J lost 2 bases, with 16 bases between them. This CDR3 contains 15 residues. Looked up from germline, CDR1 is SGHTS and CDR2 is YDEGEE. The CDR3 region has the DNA TGTGCCAGCAGCCCCAGGGCAGGGTTAGCCTACGAGCAGTACTTC. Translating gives CASSPRAGLAYEQYF.

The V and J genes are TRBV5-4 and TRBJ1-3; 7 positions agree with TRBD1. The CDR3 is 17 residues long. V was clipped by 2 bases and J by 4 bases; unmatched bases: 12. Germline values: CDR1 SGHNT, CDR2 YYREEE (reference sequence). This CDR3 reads CASSFPEQGPLGNTIYF. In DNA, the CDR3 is TGTGCCAGCAGCTTCCCCGAACAGGGGCCTTTGGGAAACACCATATATTTT.

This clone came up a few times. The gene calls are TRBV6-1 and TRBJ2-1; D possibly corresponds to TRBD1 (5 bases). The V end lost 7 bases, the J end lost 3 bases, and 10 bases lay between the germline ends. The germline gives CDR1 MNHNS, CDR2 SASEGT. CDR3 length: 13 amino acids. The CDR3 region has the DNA TGTGCCAGCACAGGGAAGCACTACAATGAGCAGTTCTTC. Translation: CASTGKHYNEQFF.

The CDR3 sequence: CASSPDRESQPQHF. The CDR3 nucleotides are TGTGCCAGCTCACCAGACAGGGAAAGTCAGCCCCAGCATTTT. The chain recombines TRBV18 with TRBJ1-5; TRBD1 matches at 7 bases. The CDR3 contains 14 residues. CDR1 and CDR2 from the germline V gene are KGHSH and LQKENI. The ends lost 2 bases at V and 6 bases at J; junction bases unmatched: 4.

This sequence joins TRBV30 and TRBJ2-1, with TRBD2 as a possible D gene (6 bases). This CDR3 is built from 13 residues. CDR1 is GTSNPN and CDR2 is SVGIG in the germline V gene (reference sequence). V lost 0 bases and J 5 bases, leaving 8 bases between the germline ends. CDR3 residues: CAWSVLAHNEQFF. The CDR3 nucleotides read TGTGCCTGGAGTGTACTAGCTCACAATGAGCAGTTCTTC.

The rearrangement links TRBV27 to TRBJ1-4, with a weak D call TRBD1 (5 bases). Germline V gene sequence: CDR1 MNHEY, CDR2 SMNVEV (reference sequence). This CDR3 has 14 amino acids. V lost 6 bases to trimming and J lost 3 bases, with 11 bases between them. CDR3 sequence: CASSPTAANEKLFF. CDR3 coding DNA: TGTGCCAGCAGCCCGACAGCAGCTAATGAAAAACTGTTTTTT.

CDR3 amino acids: CASSYSGGSHSNEQFF. The CDR3 DNA reads TGTGCCAGCAGTTACTCCGGCGGGAGCCACAGTAATGAGCAGTTCTTC. The chain carries TRBV6-5 and TRBJ2-1; 7 nucleotides line up with TRBD2. The CDR3 length is 16 residues. V shed 0 bases and J 7 bases; nucleotides not matched to a gene: 9. Germline CDR1 and CDR2: MNHEY and SVGAGI.

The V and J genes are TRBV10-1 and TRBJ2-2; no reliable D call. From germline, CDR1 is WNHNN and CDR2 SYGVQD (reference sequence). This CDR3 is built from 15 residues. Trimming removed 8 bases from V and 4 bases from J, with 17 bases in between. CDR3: CASASASSGTGELFF. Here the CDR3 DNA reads TGCGCCAGCGCATCCGCCTCTTCGGGCACCGGGGAGCTGTTTTTT.

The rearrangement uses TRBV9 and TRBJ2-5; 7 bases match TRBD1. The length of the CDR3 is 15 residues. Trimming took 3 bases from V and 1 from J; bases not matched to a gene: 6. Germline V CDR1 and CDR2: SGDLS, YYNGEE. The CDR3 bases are TGTGCCAGCAGCGACCTGACAGGGCCCCAAGAGACCCAGTACTTC. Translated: CASSDLTGPQETQYF.

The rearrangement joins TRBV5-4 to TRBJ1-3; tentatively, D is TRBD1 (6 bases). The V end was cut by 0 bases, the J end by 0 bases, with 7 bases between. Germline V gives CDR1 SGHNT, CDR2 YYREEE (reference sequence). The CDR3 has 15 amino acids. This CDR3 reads CASSLGRGSGNTIYF. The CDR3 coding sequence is TGTGCCAGCAGCTTGGGCAGGGGCTCTGGAAACACCATATATTTT.

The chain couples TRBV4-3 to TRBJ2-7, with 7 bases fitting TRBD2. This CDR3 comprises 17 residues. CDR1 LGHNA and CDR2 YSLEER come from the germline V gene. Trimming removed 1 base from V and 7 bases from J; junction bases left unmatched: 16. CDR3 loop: CASSQGLLFGTNNEQYF. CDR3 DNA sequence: TGCGCCAGCAGCCAAGGGTTGCTCTTCGGGACTAACAATGAGCAGTACTTC.

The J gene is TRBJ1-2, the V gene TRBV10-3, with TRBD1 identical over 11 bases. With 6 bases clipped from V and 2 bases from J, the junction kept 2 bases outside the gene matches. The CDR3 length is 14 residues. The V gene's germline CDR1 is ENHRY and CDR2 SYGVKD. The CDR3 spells CAISRTGGNYGYTF. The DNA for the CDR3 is TGTGCCATCAGCCGGACAGGGGGCAACTATGGCTACACCTTC.

CDR3 loop: CASSPGQGAQPQHF. DNA for the CDR3: TGTGCCAGCAGCCCCGGACAGGGGGCTCAGCCCCAGCATTTT. J is TRBJ1-5 and V is TRBV5-5; 11 bases map to TRBD1. V was pared by 4 bases and J by 6 bases, with 3 bases of the junction left unmatched. This CDR3 contains 14 residues. Germline V gene sequence: CDR1 SGHKS, CDR2 YYEKEE (reference sequence).